This T cell receptor beta chain originates from a study of T cell clonotyping in hematopoietic cell transplantation. Germline CDR1 is MNHEY and CDR2 is SVGAGI. CDR3 length: 14 amino acids. Trimming took off 0 bases at V and 3 bases at J, with 6 bases between the two ends. Only in-frame clones appear in the TCRdb table, and some are missing; sequencing was by immunoSEQ multiplex PCR. The sample includes 6,000 to 8,000 clones, 88% seen only once; the top ten take roughly 7%. The time point denotes: recipient sample about 28 days before transplant, after cytoreduction. The material sequenced was peripheral blood mononuclear cells, taken before stem cell transplant. This chain uses TRBV6-5 with TRBJ1-5; a weak D match, TRBD1 (5 bases). This receptor was taken from a man between 60 and 75 years old with acute myeloid leukemia. Some clones in this sample may be carry-over from other donors' samples. CDR3 nucleotides: TGTGCCAGCAGTTACTCGGGGGTCAATCAGCCCCAGCATTTT. Protein: CASSYSGVNQPQHF.